This T cell receptor beta chain was captured in a study of long-term antiretroviral therapy in people with HIV (dated by TCRdb to 2021 to 2024). Context from the whole study: The earliest samples were collected approximately a decade before the 2015 WHO recommendation for immediate ART, a period when ART was typically delayed until CD4 counts fell. About 40% of the roughly 30 participants with HIV were female. A retrospective serial study tested whether changes in peripheral blood TRB repertoire composition and diversity were associated with ART initiation and durable HIV suppression. Test extractions of a monoclonal T-cell line alongside a few dozen polyclonal samples showed no cross-contamination during QIAcube processing. A total of roughly 180 cryopreserved PBMC samples were contributed to the cohort by 30 adults with confirmed HIV infection, with samples collected serially over a mean of roughly six years (range 1-12).

A note on this clone: What this receptor recognizes is not known. Qualities for individual bases were not recorded, and no much larger clone is one base off.

The full study reports these points: The samples span the years 2004 to 2017, and the ART regimens used may be less effective than current regimens. Because PBMC availability was limited, only the TCR beta chain was sequenced, with no alpha chain pairing. Because cell numbers in pre-ART samples were limited, unsorted PBMC were profiled instead of sorted CD4+ and CD8+ T cells. ART initiation was associated with a significant increase in TRB diversity, but diversity stayed significantly below transplant donor controls even after long-term ART. At every time point, the repertoire was dominated by expanded TRB clones first identified before ART initiation, although this dominance fluctuated and, in many PLHIV, declined after ART. HIV repertoires had narrower CDR3 length ranges than controls, and the network structure suggested an antigen-experienced repertoire that shifted only slightly toward naive after ART. No data were available on ART adherence, viral resistance or therapy changes, limiting inferences about post-ART repertoire changes.

The immunoSEQ hsTCRB v3.0 assay was used at survey level resolution for TRB variable region sequencing. A depth of roughly 40,000-55,000 T-cell genomes per sample was targeted for TRB sequencing. TRB libraries were pooled and sequenced on an Illumina MiSeq using a v3 150-cycle kit. On the study's bioinformatics: Repertoire analysis was performed in R inside a reproducible Nextflow workflow that covered QC, data transformation and analysis. LymphoSeq2, an R package for AIRR-Seq data exploration, was used to implement custom analyses. After excluding a handful of samples that yielded fewer than 5000 total TRB sequences, fewer than 200 HIV repertoires remained for analysis. Among the roughly 200 retained HIV repertoires, some 57 were collected before ART initiation and 120 to 140 were collected after ART initiation. Each repertoire was downsampled to 5000 TRB nucleotide sequences, and summary statistics were averaged across 100 downsampling iterations. Only TRB sequences with CDR3 regions of at least seven amino acids were retained for analysis. A Shannon entropy-derived clonality score and the Gini coefficient were used to measure diversity. In the repertoire networks, any two of the top 5000 CDR3 amino acid sequences were linked whenever the two sequences differed by an edit distance of one. For TRB CDR3 amino acid sequences, antigen specificity groups and MHC restriction were predicted with GLIPH2. Known CMV, EBV, HIV or tissue antigen associations were flagged by matching CDR3 amino acid sequences against VDJdb and McPAS-TCR. Pre-ART, post-ART and control groups were compared with Wilcoxon signed-rank tests and Holm-Bonferroni correction. TCRdb obtained this table from immuneACCESS and retained in-frame rearrangements with V and J assigned. These tables miss some clones; where compared with another copy, unresolved V genes account for less than half of the shortfall, and the remainder is unexplained. Clonal size and the V and J genes are those of that table, whereas D and trimming came from the DNA. This sample lists about 16,000 clones; about 90% were detected once. Of the sample, roughly 14% is held by the ten largest clones.

Participants were included only if at least one PBMC sample before ART initiation and at least two post-ART samples were available. Treatment was received in the United States of America by all participants with HIV. Before DNA extraction, cryopreserved samples containing roughly 0.85-11 million PBMC were thawed and washed. At the time of the earliest PBMC sample for each participant with HIV, ages ranged from roughly 23 to 60 years. PBMC samples from each participant spanned 1-4 timepoints before ART initiation and 2-8 timepoints after ART initiation, with a median of 7 samples. For every participant, serial HIV viral load, CD4+ T-cell count, ART history and demographic data were obtained. A Qiagen kit on a QIAcube was used to extract genomic DNA from unsorted PBMC, with samples processed in batches of 12. The germline V and J ends show losses of 3 bases and 4 bases respectively, and no gene match explains 7 bases of the junction. The CDR1 and CDR2 encoded by the germline V gene are KGHSH and LQKENI. Inclusive of the bounding cysteine and phenylalanine, the CDR3 is 17 residues long. The entry retains the CDR3 DNA only, 51 bases that are in frame from base 1.

The TCR was taken from a woman in her 30s with HIV. The sample consisted of unsorted PBMCs, taken around 2.3 years before starting antiretroviral therapy. This chain joins TRBV18 to TRBJ2-1, and 12 junction bases match TRBD2. The CDR3 protein sequence reads: CASSPTSGGIVYNEQFF. The DNA sequence is given as TGTGCCAGCTCACCCACTAGCGGGGGGATCGTATACAATGAGCAGTTCTTC.